The 25 T cell receptor beta chains below were found in one sample sequenced in a study of blood T cells in healthy people across ages. Sample-barcoded 5' priming and a J-beta primer mix drove a second PCR of about 6 to 11 cycles. TCRdb reanalysed the 5' RACE reads using MiXCR and keeps one entry per CDR3 protein. The repertoire includes roughly 800,000 distinct CDR3 sequences, 58% of them detected once, and about 20% sits in the top ten. Sequencing input: blood. The origin of the receptors is a young man in good health.

The chain links TRBV20-1 to TRBJ2-4; no reliable D call. The J call may be incorrect, as the DNA end agrees better with TRBJ2-7. Looked up from germline, CDR1 is DFQATT and CDR2 is SNEGSKA (reference sequence). The CDR3 is 13 amino acids. In nucleotides, the CDR3 is TGCAGTGCTAGTCCGGGCTGGGGTTACGAGCAGTACTTC. This codes for CSASPGWGYEQYF.

This clonotype was counted between two and nine times. This chain uses TRBV5-1 with TRBJ2-5; 9 bases fit TRBD1. J lost 4 bases, V lost 4 bases, and 5 bases had no gene match. The CDR3 spans 14 residues. Germline V lookup: CDR1 SGHRS, CDR2 YFSETQ. CDR3 coding DNA: TGCGCCAGCAGCCCCGGGACAGGGCTAGAGACCCAGTACTTC. Translation gives CASSPGTGLETQYF. Supplemented by reference TRBV5-1 and TRBJ2-5, the full variable domain reads KAGVTQTPRYLIKTRGQQVTLSCSPISGHRSVSWYQQTPGQGLQFLFEYFSETQRNKGNFPGRFSGRQFSNSRSEMNVSTLELGDSALYLCASSPGTGLETQYFGPGTRLLVL.

The chain uses TRBV29-1 and TRBJ2-1; 12 nucleotides align to TRBD1. Per the germline V gene, CDR1 is SQVTM and CDR2 is ANQGSEA. Trimming removed 6 bases from V and 8 bases from J; junction bases left unmatched: 17. The CDR3 is 17 amino acids. CDR3 sequence: CSVRSPGTGGLSDEQFF. CDR3 coding DNA: TGCAGCGTCCGAAGTCCCGGGACAGGGGGCTTAAGCGATGAGCAGTTCTTC.

The J gene is TRBJ2-2, the V gene TRBV7-8; 8 nucleotides match TRBD2. V gave up 2 bases and J gave up 7 bases; unmatched junction bases: 9. The germline gives CDR1 SGHVS, CDR2 FQNEAQ. This CDR3 region has 16 residues. CDR3: CASSLSGGGRSGELFF. CDR3 coding DNA: TGTGCCAGCAGCTTATCCGGGGGGGGCCGGAGCGGGGAGCTGTTTTTT.

V gene TRBV5-1 combines with J gene TRBJ1-6; 7 bases agree with TRBD1. Germline trimming cut 7 bases from V and 4 bases from J; bases unmatched to any gene: 8. Germline V gives CDR1 SGHRS, CDR2 YFSETQ. This CDR3 region has 15 residues. The DNA of the CDR3 is TGCGCCAGCCCCAAGGGGGGACAGTATAATTCACCCCTCCACTTT. Translating gives CASPKGGQYNSPLHF.

J is TRBJ2-1 and V is TRBV5-1; 13 nucleotides align to TRBD2. This CDR3 is 16 amino acids long. V shed 6 bases, J shed 3 bases, and the junction held 6 bases outside the gene matches. The germline gives CDR1 SGHRS, CDR2 YFSETQ. Here the CDR3 DNA reads TGCGCCAGCACCACTAGCGGGGGGGTTAACTACAATGAGCAGTTCTTC. It encodes CASTTSGGVNYNEQFF. The variable domain in full, with the rest retrieved from reference TRBV5-1 and TRBJ2-1, is KAGVTQTPRYLIKTRGQQVTLSCSPISGHRSVSWYQQTPGQGLQFLFEYFSETQRNKGNFPGRFSGRQFSNSRSEMNVSTLELGDSALYLCASTTSGGVNYNEQFFGPGTRLTVL.

As concerns this clonotype: A much larger clone is a single base away; this may be a read error. V usage is TRBV29-1 and J usage is TRBJ2-7; 9 bases are a match to TRBD1. After removal of 1 base from V and 3 bases from J, the junction contained 4 bases not matched to a gene. CDR1 and CDR2 from the germline V gene are SQVTM and ANQGSEA. This CDR3 comprises 14 residues. The CDR3 here is CSVEGLGQGYEQYF. CDR3 coding DNA: TGCAGCGTTGAAGGTCTGGGACAGGGCTACGAGCAGTACTTC.

The V and J genes are TRBV7-2 and TRBJ2-1; the match to TRBD2 covers 15 bases. The CDR3 consists of 18 residues. The germline V gene has CDR1 SGHTA and CDR2 FQGNSA. Germline trimming cut 1 base from V and 4 bases from J; bases unmatched to any gene: 5. The CDR3 DNA follows: TGTGCCAGCAGCTTAGTTTGGACTAGCGGGAGGGGTTACAATGAGCAGTTCTTC. Residues: CASSLVWTSGRGYNEQFF.

The V and J genes are TRBV7-9 and TRBJ2-7; TRBD1 is a possible D gene (6 bases). V lost 7 bases, J lost 3 bases, and 16 bases lay in between. The CDR3 extends over 14 amino acids. Per the germline V gene, CDR1 is SEHNR and CDR2 is FQNEAQ (reference sequence). CDR3 bases: TGTGCCAGCAACCCGTCCAGGGGAGACTACGAGCAGTACTTC. Its protein is CASNPSRGDYEQYF.

V and J are TRBV20-1 and TRBJ2-5; 8 nucleotides align to TRBD2. Judging by the DNA end, TRBJ2-7 fits better; the J call may be wrong. Germline CDR1 is DFQATT and CDR2 is SNEGSKA (reference sequence). This CDR3 region has 15 residues. The CDR3 nucleotides read TGCAGTGCTAGTCCCCTTAGCGGGATGGTGCACGAGCAGTACTTC. Translation: CSASPLSGMVHEQYF.

The chain joins TRBV7-2 to TRBJ2-5; the match to TRBD2 covers 8 bases. Germline V gives CDR1 SGHTA, CDR2 FQGNSA. The J segment lost 5 bases and the V segment lost 0 bases, leaving 5 bases of the junction unmatched. The CDR3 contains 15 residues. The chain's CDR3 is CASSLATAGVETQYF. The CDR3, as DNA: TGTGCCAGCAGCTTAGCCACAGCGGGGGTGGAGACCCAGTACTTC.

The V and J genes are TRBV7-9 and TRBJ1-1; D might be TRBD1 (5 bases). Germline V CDR1 and CDR2: SEHNR, FQNEAQ (reference sequence). CDR3 size: 12 residues. V was shortened by 4 bases and J by 11 bases, with 14 bases between the two germline ends. As DNA, the CDR3 is TGTGCCAGCAGCTCCGGGGCCGAACAGGCTTTCTTT. The encoded protein is CASSSGAEQAFF.

The chain couples TRBV7-6 to TRBJ2-7; D is ambiguous. The J call may be faulty, since TRBJ2-5 better matches the DNA end. Germline CDR1 is SGHVS and CDR2 is FNYEAQ. The CDR3 length is 14 residues. The CDR3 spells CASSLGATPETQYF. The CDR3 DNA reads TGTGCCAGCAGCTTAGGGGCGACCCCAGAGACCCAGTACTTC.

In this sample, this clonotype turned up a few times. The chain recombines TRBV7-2 with TRBJ2-7; tentative D call: TRBD1 (6 bases). V was shortened by 6 bases and J by 0 bases, with 15 bases between the two germline ends. The CDR3 is 15 amino acids. Germline CDR1 and CDR2: SGHTA and FQGNSA. CDR3 nucleotides: TGTGCCAGCAGTTCATCAGGGGATGCCTCCTACGAGCAGTACTTC. This gives the protein CASSSSGDASYEQYF.

The chain carries TRBV27 and TRBJ2-1, with 8 bases aligning to TRBD2. CDR1 and CDR2 (germline): MNHEY, SMNVEV (reference sequence). Losses at the gene ends were 6 bases for V and 7 bases for J; bases not matched to a gene: 8. The CDR3 length is 14 residues. The CDR3 DNA follows: TGTGCCAGCAGCCGTGGACTAGCTGTGAATGAGCAGTTCTTC. This codes for CASSRGLAVNEQFF.

This chain uses TRBV4-1 with TRBJ1-2; no clear D gene. V shed 1 base and J shed 5 bases, with 17 bases lying between them. Germline V gives CDR1 MGHRA, CDR2 YSYEKL. The CDR3 is 16 amino acids. The CDR3 region is CASSQGILSGGYGYTF. The DNA for the CDR3 is TGCGCCAGCAGCCAAGGGATCCTCTCTGGCGGGTATGGCTACACCTTC.

This chain links TRBV6-1 with TRBJ1-2, with TRBD1 as a possible D gene (5 bases). The CDR3 length is 15 residues. Germline-derived CDR1 and CDR2 are MNHNS and SASEGT. Trimming cost V 5 bases and J 2 bases, with 15 bases left between them. CDR3 protein: CASSLPGLLNYGYTF. The CDR3 DNA reads as TGTGCCAGCAGTCTACCGGGACTGCTAAACTATGGCTACACCTTC.

This clonotype was detected a few times. V gene TRBV5-6 combines with J gene TRBJ2-1; possible D gene TRBD2, 5 bases. Germline V gives CDR1 SGHDT, CDR2 YYEEEE. The V and J ends lost 4 bases and 11 bases respectively, with 16 bases between them. The CDR3 has 13 amino acids. The CDR3 here is CASSLLASGQQFF. CDR3 sequence (DNA): TGTGCCAGCAGCCTCTTGGCCAGCGGCCAGCAGTTCTTC.

The rearrangement links TRBV27 to TRBJ2-2, with D maybe TRBD2 (6 bases). Trimming removed 2 bases at V and 3 bases at J, with 10 bases between. Germline V CDR1 and CDR2: MNHEY, SMNVEV (reference sequence). The CDR3 spans 15 residues. The CDR3 region is CASSLRRGYTGELFF. DNA for the CDR3: TGTGCCAGCAGTTTACGACGGGGGTACACCGGGGAGCTGTTTTTT.

V and J are TRBV7-2 and TRBJ1-6, with D maybe TRBD1 (6 bases). Trimming took 1 base from V and 10 from J, leaving 14 bases between them. Germline V gives CDR1 SGHTA, CDR2 FQGNSA. This CDR3 comprises 15 residues. CDR3 region: CASSLGLTGLSPLHF. In DNA form, the CDR3 reads TGTGCCAGCAGCTTAGGACTTACAGGGTTATCACCCCTCCACTTT.

This clonotype turned up a few times. The CDR3 nucleotides read TGCAGCGTTGAACGCCGAGGGGGGAGTCTCCAAGAGACCCAGTACTTC. Encoded protein: CSVERRGGSLQETQYF. This rearrangement joins TRBV29-1 to TRBJ2-5; D is perhaps TRBD1 or TRBD2 (6 bases each). The germline gives CDR1 SQVTM, CDR2 ANQGSEA. The CDR3 is made up of 16 amino acids. The V end was cut by 2 bases, the J end by 1 base, with 17 bases between.

The rearrangement uses TRBV30 and TRBJ1-6; the match to TRBD1 covers 10 bases. J was trimmed by 8 bases and V by 5 bases; bases with no gene match: 0. Germline V gene data show CDR1 as GTSNPN and CDR2 as SVGIG (reference sequence). This CDR3 has 12 amino acids. CDR3 sequence: CAWGQGDSPLHF. The DNA of the CDR3 is TGTGCCTGGGGACAGGGGGATTCACCCCTCCACTTT.

The chain links TRBV27 to TRBJ2-7; the D gene could be TRBD1 or TRBD2 (6 bases each). Germline assignment: CDR1 MNHEY and CDR2 SMNVEV (reference sequence). V was clipped by 4 bases and J by 5 bases, with 15 bases between them. The CDR3 is made up of 14 amino acids. The CDR3 bases are TGTGCCAGCAGTTCCCTCACAGGGAGGAACGAGCAGTACTTC. Protein sequence: CASSSLTGRNEQYF.

This chain links TRBV7-9 with TRBJ2-7, with D tentatively TRBD1 (5 bases). CDR3 length: 15 amino acids. Germline CDR1 and CDR2: SEHNR and FQNEAQ (reference sequence). V lost 4 bases and J lost 2, with 15 bases in between. The chain's CDR3 is CASSSDRLDPYEQYF. The CDR3, as DNA: TGTGCCAGCAGCTCCGACAGATTAGATCCCTACGAGCAGTACTTC.

This clonotype appeared a few times. The chain links TRBV5-1 to TRBJ2-3, with D perhaps given as TRBD1 or TRBD2 (6 bases each). The germline V gene has CDR1 SGHRS and CDR2 YFSETQ. This CDR3 comprises 15 residues. Trimming shortened V by 3 bases and J by 2 bases, and 13 bases separated the two germline ends. The CDR3: CASSSVGGLTDTQYF. The CDR3 DNA reads as TGCGCCAGCAGCTCCGTAGGGGGGCTCACAGATACGCAGTATTTT.